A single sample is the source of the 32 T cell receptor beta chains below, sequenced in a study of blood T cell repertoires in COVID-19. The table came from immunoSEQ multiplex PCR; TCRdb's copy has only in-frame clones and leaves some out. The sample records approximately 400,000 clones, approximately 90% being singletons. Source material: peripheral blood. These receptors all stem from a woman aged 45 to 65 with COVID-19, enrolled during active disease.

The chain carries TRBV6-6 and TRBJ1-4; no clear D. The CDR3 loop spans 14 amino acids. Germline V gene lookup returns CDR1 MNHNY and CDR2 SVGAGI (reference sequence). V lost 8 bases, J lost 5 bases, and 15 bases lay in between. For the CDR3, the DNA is TGTGCCAGCGTCGGCCAGGCTGGAAATGAAAAACTGTTTTTT. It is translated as CASVGQAGNEKLFF.

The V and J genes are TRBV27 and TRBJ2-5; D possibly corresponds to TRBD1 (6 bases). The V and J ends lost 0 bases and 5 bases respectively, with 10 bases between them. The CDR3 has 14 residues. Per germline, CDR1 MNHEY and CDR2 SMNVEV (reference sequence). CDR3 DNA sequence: TGTGCCAGCAGTTTATCGATCGACAGGGAGACCCAGTACTTC. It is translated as CASSLSIDRETQYF.

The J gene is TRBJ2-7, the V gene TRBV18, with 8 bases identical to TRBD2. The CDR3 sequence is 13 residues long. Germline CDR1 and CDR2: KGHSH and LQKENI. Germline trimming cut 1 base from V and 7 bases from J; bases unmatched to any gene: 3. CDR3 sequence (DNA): TGTGCCAGCTCACCACTTAGCGGGGAAGAGCAGTACTTC. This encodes CASSPLSGEEQYF.

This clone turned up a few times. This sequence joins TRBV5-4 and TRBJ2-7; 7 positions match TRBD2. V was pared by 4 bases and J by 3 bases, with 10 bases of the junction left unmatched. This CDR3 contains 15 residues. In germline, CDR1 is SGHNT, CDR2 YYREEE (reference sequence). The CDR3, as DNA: TGTGCCAGCAGCCCGCAGTCGGGGGGAAGCTACGAGCAGTACTTC. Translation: CASSPQSGGSYEQYF.

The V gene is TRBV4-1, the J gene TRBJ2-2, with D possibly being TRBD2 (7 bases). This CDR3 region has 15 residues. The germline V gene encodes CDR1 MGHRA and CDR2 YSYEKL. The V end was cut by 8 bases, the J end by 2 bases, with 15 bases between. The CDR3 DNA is TGCGCCAGCTCTCCCCGGGGGGCCAACACCGGGGAGCTGTTTTTT. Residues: CASSPRGANTGELFF.

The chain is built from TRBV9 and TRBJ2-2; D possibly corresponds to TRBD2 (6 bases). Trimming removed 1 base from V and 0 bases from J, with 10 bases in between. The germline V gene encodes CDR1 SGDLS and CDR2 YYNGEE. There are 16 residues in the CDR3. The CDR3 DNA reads TGTGCCAGCAGCGTAAGCAGGGAGGCGAACACCGGGGAGCTGTTTTTT. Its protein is CASSVSREANTGELFF. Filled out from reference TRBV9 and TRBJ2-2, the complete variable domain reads DSGVTQTPKHLITATGQRVTLRCSPRSGDLSVYWYQQSLDQGLQFLIQYYNGEERAKGNILERFSAQQFPDLHSELNLSSLELGDSALYFCASSVSREANTGELFFGEGSRLTVL.

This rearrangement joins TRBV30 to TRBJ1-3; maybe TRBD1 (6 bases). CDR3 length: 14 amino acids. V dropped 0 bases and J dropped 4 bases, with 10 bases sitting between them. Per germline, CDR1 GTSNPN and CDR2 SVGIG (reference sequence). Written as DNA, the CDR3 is TGTGCCTGGAGTGTAGGGGGATTAGGAAACACCATATATTTT. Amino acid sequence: CAWSVGGLGNTIYF. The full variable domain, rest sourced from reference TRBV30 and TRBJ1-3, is SQTIHQWPATLVQPVGSPLSLECTVEGTSNPNLYWYRQAAGRGLQLLFYSVGIGQISSEVPQNLSASRPQDRQFILSSKKLLLSDSGFYLCAWSVGGLGNTIYFGEGSWLTVV.

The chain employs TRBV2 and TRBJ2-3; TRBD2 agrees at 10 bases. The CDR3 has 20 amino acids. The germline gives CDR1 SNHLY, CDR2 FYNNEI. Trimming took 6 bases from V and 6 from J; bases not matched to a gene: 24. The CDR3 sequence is CASSGPVLAGGTGLSDTQYF. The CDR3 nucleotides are TGTGCCAGCAGCGGGCCCGTATTAGCGGGGGGCACGGGTTTGTCGGATACGCAGTATTTT.

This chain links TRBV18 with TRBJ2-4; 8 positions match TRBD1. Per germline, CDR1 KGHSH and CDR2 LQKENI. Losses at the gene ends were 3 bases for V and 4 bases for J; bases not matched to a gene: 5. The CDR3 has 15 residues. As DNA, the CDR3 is TGTGCCAGCTCACCCGAGAGGACAGGGAAAAACATTCAGTACTTC. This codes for CASSPERTGKNIQYF.

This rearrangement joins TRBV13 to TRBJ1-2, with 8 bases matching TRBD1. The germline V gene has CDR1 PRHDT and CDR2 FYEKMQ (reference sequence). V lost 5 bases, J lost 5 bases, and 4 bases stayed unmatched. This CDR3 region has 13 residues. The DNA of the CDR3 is TGTGCCAGCAGCCCCCAGGGGGCGTATGGCTACACCTTC. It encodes CASSPQGAYGYTF.

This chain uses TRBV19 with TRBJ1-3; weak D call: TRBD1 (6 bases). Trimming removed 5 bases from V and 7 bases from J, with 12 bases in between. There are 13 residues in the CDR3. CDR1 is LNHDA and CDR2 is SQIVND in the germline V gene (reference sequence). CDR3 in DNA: TGTGCCAGTAGTCCCACAGGGATCAACACCATATATTTT. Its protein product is CASSPTGINTIYF.

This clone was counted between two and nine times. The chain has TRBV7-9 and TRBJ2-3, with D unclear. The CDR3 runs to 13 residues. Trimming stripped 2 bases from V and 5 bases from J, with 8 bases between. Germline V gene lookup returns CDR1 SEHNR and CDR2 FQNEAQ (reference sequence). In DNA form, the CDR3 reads TGTGCCAGCAGCTTATCAAGCGTAGATACGCAGTATTTT. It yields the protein CASSLSSVDTQYF.

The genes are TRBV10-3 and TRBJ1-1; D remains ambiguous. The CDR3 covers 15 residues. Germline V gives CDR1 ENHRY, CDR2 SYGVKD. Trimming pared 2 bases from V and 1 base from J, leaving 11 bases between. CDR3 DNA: TGTGCCATCAGTGAGGGGTGGCAGGCGAACACTGAAGCTTTCTTT. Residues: CAISEGWQANTEAFF.

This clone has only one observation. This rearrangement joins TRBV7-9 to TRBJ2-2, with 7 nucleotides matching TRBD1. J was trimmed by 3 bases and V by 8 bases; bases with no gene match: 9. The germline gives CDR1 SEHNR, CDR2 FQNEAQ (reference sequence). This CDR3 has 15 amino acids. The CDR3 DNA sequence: TGTGCCAGCTCCGAGGGGGCAATAGACACCGGGGAGCTGTTTTTT. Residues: CASSEGAIDTGELFF.

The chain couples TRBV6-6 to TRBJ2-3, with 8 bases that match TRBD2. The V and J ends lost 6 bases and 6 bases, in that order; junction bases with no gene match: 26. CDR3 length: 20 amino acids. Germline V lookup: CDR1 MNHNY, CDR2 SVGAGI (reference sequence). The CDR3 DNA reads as TGTGCCAGCAGCTACACGCCTCGACGGGGGGGCCGAAACACGGCCGATACGCAGTATTTT. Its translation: CASSYTPRRGGRNTADTQYF.

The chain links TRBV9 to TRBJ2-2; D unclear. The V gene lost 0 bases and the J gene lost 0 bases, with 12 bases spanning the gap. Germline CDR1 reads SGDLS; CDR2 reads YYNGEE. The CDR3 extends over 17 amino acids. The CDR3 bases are TGTGCCAGCAGCGTAGCTCGCTTACCAGCGAACACCGGGGAGCTGTTTTTT. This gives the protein CASSVARLPANTGELFF.

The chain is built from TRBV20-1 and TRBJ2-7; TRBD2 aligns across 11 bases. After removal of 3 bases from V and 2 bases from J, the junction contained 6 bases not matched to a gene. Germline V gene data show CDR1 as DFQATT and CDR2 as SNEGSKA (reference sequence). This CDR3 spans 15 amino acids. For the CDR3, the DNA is TGCAGTGCTAGTTACGGGACTAGCGGTACCTACGAGCAGTACTTC. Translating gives CSASYGTSGTYEQYF.

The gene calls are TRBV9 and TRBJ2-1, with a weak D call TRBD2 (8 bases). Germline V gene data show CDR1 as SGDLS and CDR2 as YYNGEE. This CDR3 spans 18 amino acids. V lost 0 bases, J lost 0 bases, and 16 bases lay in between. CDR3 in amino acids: CASSVGFSGDSSYNEQFF. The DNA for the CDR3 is TGTGCCAGCAGCGTAGGCTTTAGCGGGGACAGCTCCTACAATGAGCAGTTCTTC.

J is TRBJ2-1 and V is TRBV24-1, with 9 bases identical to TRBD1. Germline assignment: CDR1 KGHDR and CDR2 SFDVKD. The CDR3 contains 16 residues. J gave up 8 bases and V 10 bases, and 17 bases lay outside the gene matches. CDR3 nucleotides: TGTGCCACTACATCATTCCGGGACAGGGAGCGCGATGAGCAGTTCTTC. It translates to CATTSFRDRERDEQFF.

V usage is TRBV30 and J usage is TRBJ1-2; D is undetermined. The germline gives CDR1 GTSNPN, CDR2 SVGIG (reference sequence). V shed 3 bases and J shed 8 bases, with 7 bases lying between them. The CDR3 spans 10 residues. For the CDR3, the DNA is TGTGCCTGGAGGGAGGGCGGCTACACCTTC. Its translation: CAWREGGYTF.

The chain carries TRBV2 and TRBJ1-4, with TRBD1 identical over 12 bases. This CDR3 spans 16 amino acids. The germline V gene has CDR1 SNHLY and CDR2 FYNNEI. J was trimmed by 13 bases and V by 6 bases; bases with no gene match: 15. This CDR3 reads CASSSKGQGASARLFF. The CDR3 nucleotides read TGTGCCAGCAGCTCGAAGGGACAGGGGGCTTCGGCGAGACTGTTTTTT. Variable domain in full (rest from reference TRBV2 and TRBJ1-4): EPEVTQTPSHQVTQMGQEVILRCVPISNHLYFYWYRQILGQKVEFLVSFYNNEISEKSEIFDDQFSVERPDGSNFTLKIRSTKLEDSAMYFCASSSKGQGASARLFFGSGTQLSVL.

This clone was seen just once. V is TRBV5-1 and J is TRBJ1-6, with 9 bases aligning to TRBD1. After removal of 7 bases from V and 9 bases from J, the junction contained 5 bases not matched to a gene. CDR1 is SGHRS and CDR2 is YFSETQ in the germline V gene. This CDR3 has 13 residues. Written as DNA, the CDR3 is TGCGCCAGCGGCACAGGGGGCGTTTCACCCCTCCACTTT. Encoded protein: CASGTGGVSPLHF.

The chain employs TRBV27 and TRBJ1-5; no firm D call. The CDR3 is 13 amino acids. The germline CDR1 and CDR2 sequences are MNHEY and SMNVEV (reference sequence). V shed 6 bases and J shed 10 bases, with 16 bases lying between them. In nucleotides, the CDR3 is TGTGCCAGCAGCCCCAGCGTAGGAGGACCCCAGCATTTT. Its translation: CASSPSVGGPQHF.

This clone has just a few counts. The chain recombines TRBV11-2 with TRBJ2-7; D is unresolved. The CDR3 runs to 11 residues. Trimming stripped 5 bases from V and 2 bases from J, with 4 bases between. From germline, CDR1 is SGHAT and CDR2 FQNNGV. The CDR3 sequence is CASSLTYEQYF. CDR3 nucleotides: TGTGCCAGCAGCCTAACCTACGAGCAGTACTTC.

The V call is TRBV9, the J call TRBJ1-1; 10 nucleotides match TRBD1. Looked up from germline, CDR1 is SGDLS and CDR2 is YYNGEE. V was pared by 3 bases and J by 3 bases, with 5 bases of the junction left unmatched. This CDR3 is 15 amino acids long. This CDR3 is CASSAPGQGHTEAFF. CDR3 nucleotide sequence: TGTGCCAGCAGCGCGCCGGGACAGGGGCACACTGAAGCTTTCTTT.

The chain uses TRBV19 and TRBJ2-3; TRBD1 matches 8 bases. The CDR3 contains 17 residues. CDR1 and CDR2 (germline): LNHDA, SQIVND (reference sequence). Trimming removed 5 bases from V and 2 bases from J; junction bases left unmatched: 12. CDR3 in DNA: TGTGCCAGTAGTCCCGGGGGACAGGCGGAGTTCACAGATACGCAGTATTTT. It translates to CASSPGGQAEFTDTQYF.

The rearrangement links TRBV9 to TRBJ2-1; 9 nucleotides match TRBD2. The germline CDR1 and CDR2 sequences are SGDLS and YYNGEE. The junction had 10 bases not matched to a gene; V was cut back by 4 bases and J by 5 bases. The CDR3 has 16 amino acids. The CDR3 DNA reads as TGTGCCAGCAGCCCCCGCGAAGCGGGGGGAAACAATGAGCAGTTCTTC. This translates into CASSPREAGGNNEQFF.

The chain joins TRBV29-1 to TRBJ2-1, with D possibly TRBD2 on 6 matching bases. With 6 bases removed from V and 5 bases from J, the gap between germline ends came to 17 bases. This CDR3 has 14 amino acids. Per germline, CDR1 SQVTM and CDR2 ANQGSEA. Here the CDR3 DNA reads TGCAGCGTCGGGACTTCTCGCACTGACAATGAGCAGTTCTTC. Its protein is CSVGTSRTDNEQFF.

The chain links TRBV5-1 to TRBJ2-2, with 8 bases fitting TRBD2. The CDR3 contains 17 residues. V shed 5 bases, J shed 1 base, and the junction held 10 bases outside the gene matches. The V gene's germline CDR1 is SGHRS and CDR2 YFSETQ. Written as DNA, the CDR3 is TGCGCCAGCAGGGTCTGGCGGGGGGACAAGAACACCGGGGAGCTGTTTTTT. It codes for CASRVWRGDKNTGELFF.

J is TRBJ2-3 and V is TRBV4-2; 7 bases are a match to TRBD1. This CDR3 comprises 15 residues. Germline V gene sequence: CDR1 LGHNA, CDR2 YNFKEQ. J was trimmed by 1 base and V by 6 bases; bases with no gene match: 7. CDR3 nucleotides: TGTGCCAGCAGTCGGTCTGGGACAGGCACAGATACGCAGTATTTT. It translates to CASSRSGTGTDTQYF.

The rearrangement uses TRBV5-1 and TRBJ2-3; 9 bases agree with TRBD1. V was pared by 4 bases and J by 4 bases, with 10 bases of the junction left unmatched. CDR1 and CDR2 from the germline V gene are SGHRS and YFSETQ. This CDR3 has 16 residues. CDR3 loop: CASSREPGQGADTQYF. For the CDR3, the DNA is TGCGCCAGCAGCCGCGAACCGGGACAGGGCGCAGATACGCAGTATTTT.

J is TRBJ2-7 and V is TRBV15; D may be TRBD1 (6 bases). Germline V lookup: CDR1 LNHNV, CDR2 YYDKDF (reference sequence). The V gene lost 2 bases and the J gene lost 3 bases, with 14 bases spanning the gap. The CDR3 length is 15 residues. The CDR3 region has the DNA TGTGCCACCAGCAGAAACAGGGTAGGGATCTACGAGCAGTACTTC. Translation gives CATSRNRVGIYEQYF.